This T cell receptor (beta chain) was captured in a study of blood T cell repertoires in COVID-19. In the study overall: Collection of acute and convalescent COVID-19 samples took place in the United States, Italy and Spain. Sources were T cells, B-cell-depleted T cells, or PBMCs; the material itself was cDNA or gDNA.

The CDR3 runs to 14 residues. Germline V lookup: CDR1 MDHEN, CDR2 SYDVKM. Germline trimming cut 5 bases from V and 8 bases from J; bases unmatched to any gene: 6. TCRdb's copy holds only in-frame clones and misses some; the assay was immunoSEQ multiplex PCR. Among around 230,000 clones, 87% were seen once, and the ten largest hold about 9.3%. The V and J genes are TRBV28 and TRBJ2-2; TRBD1 aligns across 9 bases. The source is a man aged 18 to 29 with acute COVID-19. The sequencing input was PBMCs or T cells enriched from blood (not recorded which). In DNA form, the CDR3 reads TGTGCCAGCAGTGGGACAGGGCGTTATGGGGAGCTGTTTTTT. Residues: CASSGTGRYGELFF. The whole variable domain, remainder taken from reference TRBV28 and TRBJ2-2, is DVKVTQSSRYLVKRTGEKVFLECVQDMDHENMFWYRQDPGLGLRLIYFSYDVKMKEKGDIPEGYSVSREKKERFSLILESASTNQTSMYLCASSGTGRYGELFFGEGSRLTVL.